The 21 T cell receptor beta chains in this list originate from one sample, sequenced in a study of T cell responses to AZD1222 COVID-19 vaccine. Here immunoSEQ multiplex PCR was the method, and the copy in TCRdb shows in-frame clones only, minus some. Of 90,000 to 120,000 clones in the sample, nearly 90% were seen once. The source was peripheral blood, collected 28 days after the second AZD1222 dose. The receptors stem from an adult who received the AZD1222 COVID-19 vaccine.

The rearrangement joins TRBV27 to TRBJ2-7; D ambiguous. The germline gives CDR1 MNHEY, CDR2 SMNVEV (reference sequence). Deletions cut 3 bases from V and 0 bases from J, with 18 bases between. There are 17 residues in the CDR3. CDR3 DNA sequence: TGTGCCAGCAGTTTCCGCTCACGCGGACCCCTCTCCTACGAGCAGTACTTC. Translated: CASSFRSRGPLSYEQYF.

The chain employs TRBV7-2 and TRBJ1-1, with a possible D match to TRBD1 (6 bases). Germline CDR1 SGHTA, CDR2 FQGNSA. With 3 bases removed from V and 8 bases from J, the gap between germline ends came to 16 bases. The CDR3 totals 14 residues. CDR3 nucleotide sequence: TGTGCCAGCAGCTTTAACCGGGACATAAAGGAAGCTTTCTTT. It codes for CASSFNRDIKEAFF.

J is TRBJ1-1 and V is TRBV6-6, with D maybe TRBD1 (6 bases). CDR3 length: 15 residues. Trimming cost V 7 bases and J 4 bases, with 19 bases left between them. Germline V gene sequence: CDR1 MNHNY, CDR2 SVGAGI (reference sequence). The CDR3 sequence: CASITQGARSTEAFF. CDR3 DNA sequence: TGTGCCAGCATCACACAGGGAGCTCGGAGCACTGAAGCTTTCTTT.

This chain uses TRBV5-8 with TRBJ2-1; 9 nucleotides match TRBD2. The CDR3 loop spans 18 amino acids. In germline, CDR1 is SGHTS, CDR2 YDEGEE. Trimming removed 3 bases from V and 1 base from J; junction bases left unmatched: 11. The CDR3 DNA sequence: TGTGCCAGCAGCTACCAGGAACTAGCGGGCCCGTCCTACAATGAGCAGTTCTTC. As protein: CASSYQELAGPSYNEQFF.

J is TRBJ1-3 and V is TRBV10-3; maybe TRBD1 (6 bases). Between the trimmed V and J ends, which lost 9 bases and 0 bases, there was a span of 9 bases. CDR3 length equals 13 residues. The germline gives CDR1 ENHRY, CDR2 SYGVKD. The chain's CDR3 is CAIGQPSGNTIYF. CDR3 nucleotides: TGTGCCATAGGACAGCCCTCTGGAAACACCATATATTTT.

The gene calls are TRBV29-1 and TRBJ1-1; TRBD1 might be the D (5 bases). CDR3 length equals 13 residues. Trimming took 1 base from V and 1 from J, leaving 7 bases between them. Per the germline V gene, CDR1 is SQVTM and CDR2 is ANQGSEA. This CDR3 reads CSVEGRGNTEAFF. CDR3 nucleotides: TGCAGCGTTGAAGGGAGGGGGAACACTGAAGCTTTCTTT.

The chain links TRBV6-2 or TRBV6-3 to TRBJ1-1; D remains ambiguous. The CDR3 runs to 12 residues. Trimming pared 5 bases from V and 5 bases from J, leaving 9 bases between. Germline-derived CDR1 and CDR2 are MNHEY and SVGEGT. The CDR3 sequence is CASSRRLTEAFF. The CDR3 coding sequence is TGTGCCAGCAGTAGGCGGTTGACTGAAGCTTTCTTT.

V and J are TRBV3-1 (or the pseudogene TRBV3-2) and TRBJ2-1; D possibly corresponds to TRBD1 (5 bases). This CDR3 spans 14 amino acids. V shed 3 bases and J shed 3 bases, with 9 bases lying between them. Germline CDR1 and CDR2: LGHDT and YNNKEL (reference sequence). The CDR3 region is CASSHTDSYNEQFF. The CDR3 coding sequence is TGTGCCAGCAGCCACACCGACAGCTACAATGAGCAGTTCTTC.

CDR3: CASGGRKDTGELFF. The CDR3 DNA is TGTGCCAGCGGAGGGAGGAAAGACACCGGGGAGCTGTTTTTT. J is TRBJ2-2 and V is TRBV2, with TRBD2 as a possible D gene (6 bases). There are 14 residues in the CDR3. Germline CDR1 SNHLY, CDR2 FYNNEI. Trimming shortened V by 8 bases and J by 3 bases, and 13 bases separated the two germline ends.

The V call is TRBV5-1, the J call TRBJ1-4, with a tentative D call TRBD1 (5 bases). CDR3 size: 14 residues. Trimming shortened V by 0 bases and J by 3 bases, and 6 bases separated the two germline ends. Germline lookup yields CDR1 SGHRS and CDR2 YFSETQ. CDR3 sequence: CASSLEGPNEKLFF. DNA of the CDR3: TGCGCCAGCAGCTTGGAGGGGCCTAATGAAAAACTGTTTTTT.

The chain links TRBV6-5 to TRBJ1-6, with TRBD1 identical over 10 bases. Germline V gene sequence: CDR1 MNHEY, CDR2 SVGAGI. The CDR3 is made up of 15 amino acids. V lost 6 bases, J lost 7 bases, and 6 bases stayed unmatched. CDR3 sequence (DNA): TGTGCCAGCAGGGGGACAGGGGCGCGCAATTCACCCCTCCACTTT. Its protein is CASRGTGARNSPLHF.

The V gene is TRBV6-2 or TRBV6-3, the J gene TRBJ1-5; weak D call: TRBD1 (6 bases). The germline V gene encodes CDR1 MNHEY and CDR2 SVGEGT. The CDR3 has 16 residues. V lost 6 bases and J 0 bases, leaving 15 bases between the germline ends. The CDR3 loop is CASSTDRILSNQPQHF. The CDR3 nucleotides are TGTGCCAGCAGCACCGACAGGATTCTTAGCAATCAGCCCCAGCATTTT.

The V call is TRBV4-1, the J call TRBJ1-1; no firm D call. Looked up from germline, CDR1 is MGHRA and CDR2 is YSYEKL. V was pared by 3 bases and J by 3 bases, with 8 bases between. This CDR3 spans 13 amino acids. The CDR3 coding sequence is TGCGCCAGCAGCCAGGGTATGGACACTGAAGCTTTCTTT. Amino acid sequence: CASSQGMDTEAFF.

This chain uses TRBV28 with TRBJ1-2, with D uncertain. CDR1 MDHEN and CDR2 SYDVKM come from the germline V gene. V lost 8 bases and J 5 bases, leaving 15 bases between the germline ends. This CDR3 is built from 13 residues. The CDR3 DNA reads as TGTGCCAGCTGTGGCCCGCAGAAGTATGGCTACACCTTC. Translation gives CASCGPQKYGYTF.

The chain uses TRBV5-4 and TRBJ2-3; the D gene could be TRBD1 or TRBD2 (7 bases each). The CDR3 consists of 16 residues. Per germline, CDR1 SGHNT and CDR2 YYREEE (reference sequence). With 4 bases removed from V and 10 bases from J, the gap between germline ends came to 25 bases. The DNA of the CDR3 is TGTGCCAGCAGCCTGGGAGGGACAGAGCCCTCTCAGGCGCAGTATTTT. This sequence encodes CASSLGGTEPSQAQYF.

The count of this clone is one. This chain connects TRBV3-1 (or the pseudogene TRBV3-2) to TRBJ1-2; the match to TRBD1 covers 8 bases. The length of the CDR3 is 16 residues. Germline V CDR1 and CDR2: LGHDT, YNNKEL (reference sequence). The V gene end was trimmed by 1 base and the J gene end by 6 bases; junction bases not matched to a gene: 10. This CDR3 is CASSQAGQGSQNGYTF. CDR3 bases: TGTGCCAGCAGCCAAGCCGGACAGGGCAGCCAAAATGGCTACACCTTC.

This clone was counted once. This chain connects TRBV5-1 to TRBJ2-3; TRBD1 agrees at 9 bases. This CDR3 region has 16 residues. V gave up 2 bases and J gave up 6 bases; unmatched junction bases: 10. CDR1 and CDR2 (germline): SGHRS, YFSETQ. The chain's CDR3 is CASSFEPGTGFDTQYF. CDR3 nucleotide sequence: TGCGCCAGCAGCTTTGAGCCAGGGACAGGGTTCGATACGCAGTATTTT.

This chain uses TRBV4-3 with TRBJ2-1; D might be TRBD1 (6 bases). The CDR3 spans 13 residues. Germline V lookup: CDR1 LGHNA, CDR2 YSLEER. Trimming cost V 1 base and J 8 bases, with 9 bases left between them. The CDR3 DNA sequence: TGCGCCAGCAGCCAAGTCAGGGGCCATGAGCAGTTCTTC. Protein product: CASSQVRGHEQFF.

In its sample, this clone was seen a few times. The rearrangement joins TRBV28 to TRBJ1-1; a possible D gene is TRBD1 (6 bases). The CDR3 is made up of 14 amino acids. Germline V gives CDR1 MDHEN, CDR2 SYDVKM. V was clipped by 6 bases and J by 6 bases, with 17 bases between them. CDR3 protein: CASRYKTGFAEAFF. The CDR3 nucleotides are TGTGCCAGCAGATATAAAACAGGGTTCGCTGAAGCTTTCTTT. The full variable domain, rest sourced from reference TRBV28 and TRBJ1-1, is DVKVTQSSRYLVKRTGEKVFLECVQDMDHENMFWYRQDPGLGLRLIYFSYDVKMKEKGDIPEGYSVSREKKERFSLILESASTNQTSMYLCASRYKTGFAEAFFGQGTRLTVV.

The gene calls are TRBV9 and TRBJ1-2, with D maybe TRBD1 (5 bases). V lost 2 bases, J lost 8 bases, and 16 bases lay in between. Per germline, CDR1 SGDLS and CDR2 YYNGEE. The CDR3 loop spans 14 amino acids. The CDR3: CASSVARGVEGYTF. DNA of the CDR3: TGTGCCAGCAGCGTCGCCCGGGGGGTAGAAGGCTACACCTTC.

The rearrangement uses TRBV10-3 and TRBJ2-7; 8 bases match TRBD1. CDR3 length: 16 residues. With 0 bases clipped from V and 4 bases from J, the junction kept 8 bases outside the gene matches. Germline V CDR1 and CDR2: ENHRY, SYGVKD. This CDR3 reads CAISESLDRVRYEQYF. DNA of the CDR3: TGTGCCATCAGTGAGTCGCTGGACAGGGTGAGGTACGAGCAGTACTTC.